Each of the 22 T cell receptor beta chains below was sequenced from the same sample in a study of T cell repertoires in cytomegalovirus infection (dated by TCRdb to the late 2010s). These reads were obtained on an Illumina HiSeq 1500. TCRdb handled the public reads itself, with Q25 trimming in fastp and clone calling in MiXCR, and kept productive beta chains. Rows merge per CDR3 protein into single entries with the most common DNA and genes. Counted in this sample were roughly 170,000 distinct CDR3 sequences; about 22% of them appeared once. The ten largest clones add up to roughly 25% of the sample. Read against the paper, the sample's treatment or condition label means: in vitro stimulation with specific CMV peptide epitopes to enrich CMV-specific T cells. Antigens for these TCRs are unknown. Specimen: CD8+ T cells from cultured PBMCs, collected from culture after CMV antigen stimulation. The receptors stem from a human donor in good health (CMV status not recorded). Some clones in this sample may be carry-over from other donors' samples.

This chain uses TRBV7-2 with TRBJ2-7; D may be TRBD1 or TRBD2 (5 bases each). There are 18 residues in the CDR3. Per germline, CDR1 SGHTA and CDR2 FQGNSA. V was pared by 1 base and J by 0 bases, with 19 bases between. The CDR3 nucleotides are TGTGCCAGCAGCTTAGACATACCGGGACGGAAGAGCTCCTACGAGCAGTACTTC. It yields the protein CASSLDIPGRKSSYEQYF.

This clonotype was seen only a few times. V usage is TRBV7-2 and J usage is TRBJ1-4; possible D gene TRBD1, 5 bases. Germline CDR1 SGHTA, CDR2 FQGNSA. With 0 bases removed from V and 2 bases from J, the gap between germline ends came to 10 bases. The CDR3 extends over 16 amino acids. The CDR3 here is CASSLAAEGTNEKLFF. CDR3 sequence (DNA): TGTGCCAGCAGCTTAGCGGCCGAGGGGACTAATGAAAAACTGTTTTTT. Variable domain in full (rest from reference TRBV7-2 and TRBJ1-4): GAGVSQSPSNKVTEKGKDVELRCDPISGHTALYWYRQSLGQGLEFLIYFQGNSAPDKSGLPSDRFSAERTGGSVSTLTIQRTQQEDSAVYLCASSLAAEGTNEKLFFGSGTQLSVL.

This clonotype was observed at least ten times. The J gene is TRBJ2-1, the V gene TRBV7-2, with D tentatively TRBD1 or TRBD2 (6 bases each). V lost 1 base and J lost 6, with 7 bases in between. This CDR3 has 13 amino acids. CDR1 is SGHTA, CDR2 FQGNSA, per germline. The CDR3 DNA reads TGTGCCAGCAGCTTAGGGGGGGCCAATGAGCAGTTCTTC. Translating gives CASSLGGANEQFF.

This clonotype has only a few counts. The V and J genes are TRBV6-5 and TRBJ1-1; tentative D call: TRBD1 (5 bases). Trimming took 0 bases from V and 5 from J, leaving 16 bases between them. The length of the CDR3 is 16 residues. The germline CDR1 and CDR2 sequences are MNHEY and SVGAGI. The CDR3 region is CASSYSFDQGSTEAFF. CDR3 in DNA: TGTGCCAGCAGTTACTCGTTCGATCAGGGAAGTACTGAAGCTTTCTTT.

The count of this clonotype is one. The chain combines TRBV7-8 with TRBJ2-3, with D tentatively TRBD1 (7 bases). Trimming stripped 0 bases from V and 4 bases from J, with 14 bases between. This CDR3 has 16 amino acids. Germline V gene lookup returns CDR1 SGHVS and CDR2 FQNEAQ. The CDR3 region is CASSLARRGQADTQYF. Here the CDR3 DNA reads TGTGCCAGCAGCTTAGCGAGGAGGGGGCAGGCAGATACGCAGTATTTT.

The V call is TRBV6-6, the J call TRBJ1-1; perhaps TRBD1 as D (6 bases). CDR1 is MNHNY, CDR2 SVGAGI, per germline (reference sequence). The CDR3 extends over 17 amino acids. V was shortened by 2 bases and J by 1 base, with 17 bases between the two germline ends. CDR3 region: CASSYDSLRGANTEAFF. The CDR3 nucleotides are TGTGCCAGCAGTTACGACTCCCTCAGGGGCGCGAACACTGAAGCTTTCTTT.

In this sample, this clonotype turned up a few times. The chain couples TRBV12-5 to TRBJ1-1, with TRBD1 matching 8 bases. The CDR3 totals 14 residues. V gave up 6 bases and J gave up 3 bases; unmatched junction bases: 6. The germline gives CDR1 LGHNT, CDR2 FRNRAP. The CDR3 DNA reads TGTGCTAGTGGACCGGACAGGGTCGACACTGAAGCTTTCTTT. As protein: CASGPDRVDTEAFF.

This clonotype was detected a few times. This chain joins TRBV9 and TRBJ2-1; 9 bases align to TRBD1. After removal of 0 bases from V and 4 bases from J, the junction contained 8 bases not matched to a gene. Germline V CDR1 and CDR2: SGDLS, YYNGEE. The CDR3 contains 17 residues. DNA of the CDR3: TGTGCCAGCAGCGTAGCTCAGGACAGGGGTTTTTACAATGAGCAGTTCTTC. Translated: CASSVAQDRGFYNEQFF.

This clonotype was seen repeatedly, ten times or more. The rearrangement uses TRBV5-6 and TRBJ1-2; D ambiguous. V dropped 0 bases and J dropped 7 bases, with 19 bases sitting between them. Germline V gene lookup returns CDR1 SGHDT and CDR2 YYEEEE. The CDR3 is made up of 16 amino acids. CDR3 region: CASSLVELPPGSGYTF. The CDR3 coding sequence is TGTGCCAGCAGCTTGGTCGAATTACCCCCTGGGTCTGGCTACACCTTC.

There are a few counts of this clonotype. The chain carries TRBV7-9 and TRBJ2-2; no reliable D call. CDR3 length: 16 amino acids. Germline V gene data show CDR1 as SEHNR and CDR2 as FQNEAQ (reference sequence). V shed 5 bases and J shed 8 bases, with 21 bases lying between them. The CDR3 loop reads CASSPAGPHRSGELFF. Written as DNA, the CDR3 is TGTGCCAGCAGCCCAGCCGGGCCACATCGGTCGGGGGAGCTGTTTTTT.

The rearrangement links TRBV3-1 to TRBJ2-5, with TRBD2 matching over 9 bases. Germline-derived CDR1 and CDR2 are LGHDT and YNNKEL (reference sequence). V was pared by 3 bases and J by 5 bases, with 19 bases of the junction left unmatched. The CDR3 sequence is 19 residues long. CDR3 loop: CASSQSSGEIWGLGETQYF. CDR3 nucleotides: TGTGCCAGCAGCCAGTCTAGCGGGGAGATTTGGGGTCTTGGGGAGACCCAGTACTTC.

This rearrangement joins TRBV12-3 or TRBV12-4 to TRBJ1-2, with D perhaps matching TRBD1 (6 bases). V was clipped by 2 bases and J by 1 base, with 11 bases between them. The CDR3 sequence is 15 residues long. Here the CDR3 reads CASSLTQGINYGYTF. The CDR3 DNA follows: TGTGCCAGCAGTTTAACTCAGGGGATTAACTATGGCTACACCTTC.

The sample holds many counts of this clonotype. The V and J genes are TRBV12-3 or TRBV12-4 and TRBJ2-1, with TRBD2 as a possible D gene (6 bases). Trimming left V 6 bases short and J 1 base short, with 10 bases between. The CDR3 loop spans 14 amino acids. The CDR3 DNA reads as TGTGCCAGCAGCCCCAGCGGGTCCTACAATGAGCAGTTCTTC. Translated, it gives CASSPSGSYNEQFF.

The CDR3 here is CASSQEDLKSNQPQHF. DNA for the CDR3: TGCGCCAGCAGCCAAGAGGACCTAAAAAGCAATCAGCCCCAGCATTTT. This chain joins TRBV4-1 and TRBJ1-5, with unresolved D. V was cut by 0 bases and J by 1 base, with 10 bases left in between. The CDR3 covers 16 residues. Germline lookup yields CDR1 MGHRA and CDR2 YSYEKL.

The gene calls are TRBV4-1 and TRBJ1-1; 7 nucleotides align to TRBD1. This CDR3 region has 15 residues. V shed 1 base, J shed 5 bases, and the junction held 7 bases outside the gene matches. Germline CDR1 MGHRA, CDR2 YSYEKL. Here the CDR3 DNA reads TGCGCCAGCAGCCAAGTTAAGGGGGCTAAGACTGAAGCTTTCTTT. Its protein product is CASSQVKGAKTEAFF.

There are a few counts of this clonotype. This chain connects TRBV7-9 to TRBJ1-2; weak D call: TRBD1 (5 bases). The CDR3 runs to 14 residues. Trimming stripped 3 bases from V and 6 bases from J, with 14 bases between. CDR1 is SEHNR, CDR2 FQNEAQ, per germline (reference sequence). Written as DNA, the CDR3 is TGTGCCAGCAGCTTGGGGCCCACGCAGCATGGCTACACCTTC. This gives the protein CASSLGPTQHGYTF.

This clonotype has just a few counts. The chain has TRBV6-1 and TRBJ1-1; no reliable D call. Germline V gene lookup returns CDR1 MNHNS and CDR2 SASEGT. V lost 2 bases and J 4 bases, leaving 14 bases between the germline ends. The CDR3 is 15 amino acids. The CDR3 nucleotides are TGTGCCAGCAGTGAAACCGGACCCGGAGGCACTGAAGCTTTCTTT. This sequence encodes CASSETGPGGTEAFF.

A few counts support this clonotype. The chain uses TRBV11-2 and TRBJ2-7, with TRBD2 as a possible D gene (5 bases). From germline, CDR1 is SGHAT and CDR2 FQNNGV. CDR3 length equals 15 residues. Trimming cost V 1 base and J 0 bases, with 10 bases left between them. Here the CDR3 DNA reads TGTGCCAGCAGCTTAGGAGCGGAGAGCTCCTACGAGCAGTACTTC. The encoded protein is CASSLGAESSYEQYF.

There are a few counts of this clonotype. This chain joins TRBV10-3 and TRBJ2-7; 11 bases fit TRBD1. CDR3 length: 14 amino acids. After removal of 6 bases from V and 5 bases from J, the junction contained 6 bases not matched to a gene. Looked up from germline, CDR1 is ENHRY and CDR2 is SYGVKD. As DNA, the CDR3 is TGTGCCATCAGCGGGGACAGGGGGATTGACGAGCAGTACTTC. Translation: CAISGDRGIDEQYF.

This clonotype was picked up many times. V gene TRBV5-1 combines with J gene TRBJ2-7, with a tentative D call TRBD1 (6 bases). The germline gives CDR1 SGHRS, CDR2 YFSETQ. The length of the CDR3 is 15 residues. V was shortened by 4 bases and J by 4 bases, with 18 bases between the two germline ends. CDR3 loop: CASSQGTGGAYEQYF. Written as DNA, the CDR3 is TGCGCCAGCAGCCAGGGGACGGGCGGCGCTTACGAGCAGTACTTC.

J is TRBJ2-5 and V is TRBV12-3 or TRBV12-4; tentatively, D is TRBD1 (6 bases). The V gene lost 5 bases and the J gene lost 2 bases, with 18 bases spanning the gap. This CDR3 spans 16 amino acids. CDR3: CASSPLGQQGQETQYF. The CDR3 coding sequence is TGTGCCAGCAGTCCATTGGGGCAGCAGGGGCAAGAGACCCAGTACTTC.

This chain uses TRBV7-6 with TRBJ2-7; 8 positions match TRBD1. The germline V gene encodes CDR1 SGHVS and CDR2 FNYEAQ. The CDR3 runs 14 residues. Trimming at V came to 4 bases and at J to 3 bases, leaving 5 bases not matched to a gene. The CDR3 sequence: CASSSGGLFYEQYF. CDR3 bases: TGTGCCAGCAGCTCAGGGGGCCTTTTCTACGAGCAGTACTTC.